One sample yielded the 27 T cell receptor beta chains listed below, sequenced in a study of breast tumors, draining lymph nodes, adjacent tissues. Axillary draining lymph nodes of breast cancer patients supplied the node samples. TCRdb redid the calling of the multiplex PCR reads with MiXCR, one entry per CDR3 protein. Of roughly 120,000 distinct CDR3 sequences listed, 15% to 20% were seen once; the top ten hold roughly 3.5%. Sequencing was done on a sample of axillary lymph node tissue. The source of these receptors is a female donor with breast cancer. Some clones in this sample may be carry-over from other donors' samples.

This clonotype was found many times. This rearrangement joins TRBV20-1 to TRBJ2-7; 10 nucleotides align to TRBD2. The CDR3 consists of 15 residues. Germline CDR1 and CDR2: DFQATT and SNEGSKA (reference sequence). Trimming removed 0 bases from V and 5 bases from J; junction bases left unmatched: 7. The CDR3, as DNA: TGCAGTGCTAGAGATTCGCTAGCGGGGGATAACGAGCAGTACTTC. Translated, it gives CSARDSLAGDNEQYF.

The sample holds many counts of this clonotype. J is TRBJ2-5 and V is TRBV20-1, with TRBD2 matching over 10 bases. Trimming removed 4 bases from V and 5 bases from J; junction bases left unmatched: 4. The germline V gene has CDR1 DFQATT and CDR2 SNEGSKA (reference sequence). CDR3 size: 13 residues. The CDR3 DNA is TGCAGTGCTACCTTAGCGGGGGGTGAGACCCAGTACTTC. This gives the protein CSATLAGGETQYF.

The chain carries TRBV3-1 and TRBJ2-1; 13 bases map to TRBD2. Germline trimming cut 1 base from V and 6 bases from J; bases unmatched to any gene: 3. The CDR3 consists of 16 residues. Germline V gene lookup returns CDR1 LGHDT and CDR2 YNNKEL (reference sequence). In DNA form, the CDR3 reads TGTGCCAGCAGCCAAGGGACTAGCGGGGGACTCAATGAGCAGTTCTTC. Translating it yields CASSQGTSGGLNEQFF.

A word on this clonotype: This may be a read error: a much more frequent sequence differs by one nucleotide. This sequence joins TRBV5-4 and TRBJ1-4; D is perhaps TRBD1 (5 bases). Germline values: CDR1 SGHNT, CDR2 YYREEE (reference sequence). This CDR3 is 15 amino acids long. In nucleotides, the CDR3 is TGTGCCTGCAGCGGTACCGGGACGGGGGATGAAAAACTGTTTTTT. It translates to CACSGTGTGDEKLFF.

This clonotype was recorded at least ten times. The rearrangement links TRBV5-8 to TRBJ1-4; D is ambiguous. The CDR3 sequence is 14 residues long. CDR1 and CDR2 (germline): SGHTS, YDEGEE. The germline V and J ends were trimmed by 0 bases and 5 bases, with 8 bases remaining between them. The CDR3 is CASSLGFENEKLFF. The CDR3 nucleotides are TGTGCCAGCAGCTTGGGATTCGAAAATGAAAAACTGTTTTTT.

The genes are TRBV20-1 and TRBJ1-1; TRBD1 matches 9 bases. The germline gives CDR1 DFQATT, CDR2 SNEGSKA (reference sequence). The CDR3 length is 16 residues. V was pared by 3 bases and J by 2 bases, with 10 bases of the junction left unmatched. This CDR3 reads CSARKGQGRVNTEAFF. Here the CDR3 DNA reads TGCAGTGCTAGGAAGGGACAGGGAAGGGTCAACACTGAAGCTTTCTTT.

This clonotype was counted between two and nine times. Its ends do not fully match the called genes, so a read error is possible. This chain connects TRBV3-1 to TRBJ1-2; D might be TRBD1 (5 bases). CDR1 is LGHDT, CDR2 YNNKEL, per germline (reference sequence). The CDR3 has 17 residues. The DNA for the CDR3 is TGTGCCAGCAGCCAAGGGTACTCCGGGACGGGGGTGAATGGCTACACTTTC. Its translation: CASSQGYSGTGVNGYTF.

Worth noting for this clonotype: A much larger clone differs from this one at a single base, so this may be a read error. V usage is TRBV5-6 and J usage is TRBJ1-4; 7 nucleotides agree with TRBD1. CDR3 length equals 16 residues. Germline V lookup: CDR1 SGHDT, CDR2 YYEEEE. CDR3 protein: CVSSFFLQGANEKLFF. DNA of the CDR3: TGTGTCAGCAGCTTTTTTCTGCAGGGGGCTAATGAAAAACTGTTTTTT.

This clonotype appeared many times. The V call is TRBV11-2, the J call TRBJ2-7; 7 bases are shared with TRBD2. Germline CDR1 SGHAT, CDR2 FQNNGV. Trimming took 5 bases from V and 1 from J; bases not matched to a gene: 8. The CDR3 consists of 15 residues. CDR3: CASSPLVGGSYEQYF. The CDR3, as DNA: TGTGCCAGCAGCCCCCTTGTGGGGGGGTCCTACGAGCAGTACTTC.

A word on this clonotype: A much larger clone sits a single nucleotide away, making a read error possible. The chain links TRBV2 to TRBJ2-3; 12 nucleotides agree with TRBD1. Germline CDR1 is SNHLY and CDR2 is FYNNEI. The CDR3 runs to 14 residues. CDR3 in amino acids: CASRGQGATDTRYF. DNA for the CDR3: TGTGCCAGCAGGGGACAGGGGGCAACAGATACGCGGTATTTT.

This clonotype was seen ten or more times. The V gene is TRBV5-1, the J gene TRBJ2-1; TRBD1 matches at 7 bases. Germline trimming cut 6 bases from V and 7 bases from J; bases unmatched to any gene: 4. The germline gives CDR1 SGHRS, CDR2 YFSETQ. This CDR3 has 12 amino acids. The CDR3 nucleotides are TGCGCCAGCACTTACAGGGGAAATGAGCAGTTCTTC. It codes for CASTYRGNEQFF.

The table lists this clonotype with many counts. CDR3 in amino acids: CSARGGGSVMNTDTQYF. Written as DNA, the CDR3 is TGCAGTGCTAGGGGGGGCGGGAGTGTTATGAATACAGATACGCAGTATTTT. The chain has TRBV20-1 and TRBJ2-3; D perhaps matches TRBD2 (7 bases). Germline CDR1 DFQATT, CDR2 SNEGSKA (reference sequence). Trimming stripped 3 bases from V and 3 bases from J, with 22 bases between. The CDR3 is 17 amino acids.

As regards this clonotype: A read error may explain this, as a much larger clone is one base away. This chain connects TRBV10-3 to TRBJ2-5, with D tentatively TRBD1 (5 bases). Looked up from germline, CDR1 is ENHRY and CDR2 is SYGVKD. The CDR3 covers 14 residues. With 5 bases removed from V and 2 bases from J, the gap between germline ends came to 12 bases. CDR3 DNA sequence: TGTGCCATCAGTTTTCTGGACACACAAGAGACCCAGTACTTC. This sequence encodes CAISFLDTQETQYF.

V gene TRBV20-1 combines with J gene TRBJ2-2; the match to TRBD1 covers 8 bases. Per the germline V gene, CDR1 is DFQATT and CDR2 is SNEGSKA (reference sequence). This CDR3 spans 15 amino acids. After removal of 2 bases from V and 5 bases from J, the junction contained 7 bases not matched to a gene. CDR3 residues: CSARRQGARTGELFF. The CDR3 DNA sequence: TGCAGTGCTAGACGGCAGGGGGCGCGTACCGGGGAGCTGTTTTTT.

The CDR3 DNA reads TGTGCCAGCAGCCAAGGGCGGCTGAGCACAGATACGCAGTATTTT. This encodes CASSQGRLSTDTQYF. This chain connects TRBV3-1 to TRBJ2-3; the D is unclear. Trimming took off 1 base at V and 0 bases at J, with 8 bases between the two ends. The CDR3 sequence is 15 residues long. CDR1 LGHDT and CDR2 YNNKEL come from the germline V gene (reference sequence).

V gene TRBV20-1 combines with J gene TRBJ2-3; TRBD1 aligns across 9 bases. From germline, CDR1 is DFQATT and CDR2 SNEGSKA (reference sequence). This CDR3 is built from 17 residues. V was clipped by 1 base and J by 0 bases; unmatched bases: 8. CDR3 protein: CSARALQGALSTDTQYF. The CDR3 DNA reads TGCAGTGCTAGAGCCCTACAGGGGGCGCTTAGCACAGATACGCAGTATTTT.

This clonotype turned up a few times. The chain links TRBV27 to TRBJ1-2, with TRBD1 identical over 11 bases. The CDR3 runs to 16 residues. V dropped 0 bases and J dropped 6; count of bases not matched to a gene: 6. Germline V lookup: CDR1 MNHEY, CDR2 SMNVEV (reference sequence). The CDR3 region has the DNA TGTGCCAGCAGTTTATCGTGGACAGGGGGCGTAAATGGCTACACCTTC. Translation gives CASSLSWTGGVNGYTF.

This clonotype has a count of ten or more. The chain links TRBV2 to TRBJ2-5, with no clear D. Looked up from germline, CDR1 is SNHLY and CDR2 is FYNNEI. The V and J ends lost 5 bases and 3 bases respectively, with 10 bases between them. CDR3 length equals 13 residues. DNA of the CDR3: TGTGCCAGCAGTTCCGGGCTCGAAGAGACCCAGTACTTC. Encoded protein: CASSSGLEETQYF.

This clonotype has a count of ten or more. The chain is built from TRBV12-3 or TRBV12-4 and TRBJ1-5; D perhaps matches TRBD1 (5 bases). This CDR3 region has 15 residues. V lost 7 bases and J lost 2, with 15 bases in between. CDR3 sequence: CASTRDGLGNQPQHF. CDR3 DNA: TGTGCCAGCACCAGGGACGGCCTCGGCAATCAGCCCCAGCATTTT.

This clonotype was found once. Sequence at one end of the junction differs from germline and may be a read error. The CDR3 spells CASSDSSSGANVLSF. DNA of the CDR3: TGTGCCAGCAGCGACAGTTCCTCTGGGGCCAACGTCCTGAGTTTC. The gene calls are TRBV3-1 and TRBJ2-6, with a weak D call TRBD1 (5 bases). The V gene's germline CDR1 is LGHDT and CDR2 YNNKEL (reference sequence). This CDR3 region has 15 residues.

This clonotype was seen many times. Relative to the germline gene, one junction end is altered; a read error may explain this. The chain recombines TRBV5-1 with TRBJ2-7; 10 bases align to TRBD1. The CDR3 runs 13 residues. Germline assignment: CDR1 SGHRS and CDR2 YFSETQ. The CDR3 nucleotides are TGCGCCAGCAACAAGGGACAGGGGTACGAGCAGTACTTT. Amino acids: CASNKGQGYEQYF.

A word on this clonotype: A much larger clonotype is one base distant, so this may be a read error. V and J are TRBV18 and TRBJ2-5, with D possibly matching TRBD2 (6 bases). The CDR3 sequence is 15 residues long. CDR1 and CDR2 (germline): KGHSH, LQKENI. The CDR3 reads CASSPPNRGAETQSF. For the CDR3, the DNA is TGTGCCAGCTCACCACCGAACCGCGGGGCCGAGACCCAGTCCTTC.

To note about this clonotype: A much larger clone differs from this one at a single base, so this may be a read error. CDR3 sequence reads: CASSLRGGTGNYEQHF. DNA of the CDR3: TGTGCCAGCAGCTTAAGGGGGGGGACAGGCAACTACGAGCAGCACTTC. V usage is TRBV7-3 and J usage is TRBJ2-7; a possible D gene is TRBD1 (8 bases). The length of the CDR3 is 16 residues. The germline V gene encodes CDR1 SGHTA and CDR2 FQGTGA. Drawing the rest from reference TRBV7-3 and TRBJ2-7, the complete variable domain is GAGVSQTPSNKVTEKGKYVELRCDPISGHTALYWYRQSLGQGPEFLIYFQGTGAADDSGLPNDRFFAVRPEGSVSTLKIQRTERGDSAVYLCASSLRGGTGNYEQHFGPGTRLTVT.

Of note for this clonotype: A much larger clonotype is one base distant, so this may be a read error. The chain has TRBV15 and TRBJ2-5; D remains ambiguous. There are 12 residues in the CDR3. Germline-derived CDR1 and CDR2 are LNHNV and YYDKDF (reference sequence). The DNA for the CDR3 is TGTGCCACCAGCAGACTACAAGAGGCCCAGTACTTC. Its protein product is CATSRLQEAQYF.

The chain has TRBV9 and TRBJ2-5; 13 bases line up with TRBD2. Germline CDR1 SGDLS, CDR2 YYNGEE. After removal of 4 bases from V and 5 bases from J, the junction contained 8 bases not matched to a gene. The CDR3 runs 16 residues. This CDR3 is CASSLTSGGALETQYF. DNA for the CDR3: TGTGCCAGCAGCCTTACTAGCGGGGGGGCCCTGGAGACCCAGTACTTC.

This clonotype was seen many times. The chain uses TRBV20-1 and TRBJ1-2; D perhaps matches TRBD1 (5 bases). The CDR3 is 13 amino acids. Looked up from germline, CDR1 is DFQATT and CDR2 is SNEGSKA (reference sequence). Trimming stripped 7 bases from V and 4 bases from J, with 16 bases between. CDR3 nucleotide sequence: TGCAGTGGTGGGTCTGGGGCCGCCTATGGCTACACCTTC. This gives the protein CSGGSGAAYGYTF.

This clonotype was seen many times. The genes are TRBV5-1 and TRBJ2-2, with a possible D match to TRBD1 (6 bases). The CDR3 consists of 12 residues. V dropped 3 bases and J dropped 6 bases, with 6 bases sitting between them. Germline V gene data show CDR1 as SGHRS and CDR2 as YFSETQ. The CDR3 sequence is CASSWTAGELFF. CDR3 nucleotide sequence: TGCGCCAGCAGCTGGACAGCCGGGGAGCTGTTTTTT.